Presented here are 17 T cell receptor beta chains from one specimen sequenced in a study of blood T cell repertoires in COVID-19. Assay used: immunoSEQ multiplex PCR; TCRdb lists only in-frame clones, some missing. Of some 320,000 clones detected, roughly nine tenths appear once; the ten largest clones hold about 2.4%. What was sequenced was PBMCs or T cells enriched from blood (not recorded which). These receptors all stem from a man in his fifties or sixties who had recovered from COVID-19.

The V gene is TRBV6-2 or TRBV6-3, the J gene TRBJ1-2; TRBD1 matches at 7 bases. The CDR3 loop spans 16 amino acids. CDR1 and CDR2 from the germline V gene are MNHEY and SVGEGT. The V gene end was trimmed by 2 bases and the J gene end by 4 bases; junction bases not matched to a gene: 10. DNA of the CDR3: TGTGCCAGCAGTTACCCCTCGGGACAGCCTATCTATGGCTACACCTTC. Translated: CASSYPSGQPIYGYTF.

The chain recombines TRBV7-2 with TRBJ1-2; the match to TRBD1 covers 10 bases. From germline, CDR1 is SGHTA and CDR2 FQGNSA. The CDR3 sequence is 15 residues long. The trim removed 3 bases at V and 6 bases at J, leaving 7 bases unmatched. DNA of the CDR3: TGTGCCAGCAGCTTTGCGGGACAGGGGATGAATGGCTACACCTTC. Amino acids: CASSFAGQGMNGYTF.

The J gene is TRBJ2-3, the V gene TRBV6-2 or TRBV6-3; D is undetermined. V shed 4 bases and J shed 1 base, with 15 bases lying between them. Germline values: CDR1 MNHEY, CDR2 SVGEGT. CDR3 length: 16 residues. The CDR3 DNA reads as TGTGCCAGCAGTTCTTCTTTAAAGGCGGGCACAGATACGCAGTATTTT. This gives the protein CASSSSLKAGTDTQYF.

This rearrangement joins TRBV5-4 to TRBJ2-2, with a tentative D call TRBD2 (5 bases). This CDR3 comprises 13 residues. The ends were cut back, 3 bases at V and 3 bases at J, with 6 bases in the middle. Germline V CDR1 and CDR2: SGHNT, YYREEE (reference sequence). Here the CDR3 DNA reads TGTGCCAGCAGCTACGGGGACACCGGGGAGCTGTTTTTT. Translating gives CASSYGDTGELFF. Based on the CDR3 plus reference TRBV5-4 and TRBJ2-2, the full variable domain is ETGVTQSPTHLIKTRGQQVTLRCSSQSGHNTVSWYQQALGQGPQFIFQYYREEENGRGNFPPRFSGLQFPNYSSELNVNALELDDSALYLCASSYGDTGELFFGEGSRLTVL.

The chain employs TRBV9 and TRBJ1-5; a weak D match, TRBD1 (6 bases). CDR3 length equals 15 residues. The V gene lost 5 bases and the J gene lost 6 bases, with 18 bases spanning the gap. Germline V gene data show CDR1 as SGDLS and CDR2 as YYNGEE. The CDR3 region has the DNA TGTGCCAGCAGTCCCACAGGGCGCTCTGGTCAGCCCCAGCATTTT. Its protein product is CASSPTGRSGQPQHF.

V and J are TRBV7-2 and TRBJ1-5; no reliable D call. The germline V gene encodes CDR1 SGHTA and CDR2 FQGNSA. The CDR3 consists of 15 residues. V was pared by 7 bases and J by 0 bases, with 13 bases between. CDR3 DNA: TGTGCCAGCACCCTAGGTGGTTATAGCAATCAGCCCCAGCATTTT. Protein: CASTLGGYSNQPQHF.

The V and J genes are TRBV7-9 and TRBJ1-4, with TRBD1 matching over 9 bases. CDR3 length: 15 amino acids. The V segment lost 5 bases and the J segment 7 bases; nucleotides outside the gene matches: 8. Per the germline V gene, CDR1 is SEHNR and CDR2 is FQNEAQ (reference sequence). Written as DNA, the CDR3 is TGTGCCAGCAGCGCACAGGGGGCGCGGGTTGAAAAACTGTTTTTT. Encoded protein: CASSAQGARVEKLFF.

The rearrangement links TRBV24-1 to TRBJ2-3; possibly TRBD2 for D (6 bases). CDR3 size: 13 residues. Germline V gene data show CDR1 as KGHDR and CDR2 as SFDVKD. Trimming pared 9 bases from V and 0 bases from J, leaving 9 bases between. CDR3 sequence (DNA): TGTGCCACCCAGCGGGTTAGCACAGATACGCAGTATTTT. Translated, it gives CATQRVSTDTQYF.

J is TRBJ1-4 and V is TRBV5-5, with 9 bases matching TRBD1. The CDR3 is made up of 14 amino acids. Germline loops: CDR1 SGHKS, CDR2 YYEKEE (reference sequence). J gave up 7 bases and V 0 bases, and 1 base lay outside the gene matches. DNA for the CDR3: TGTGCCAGCAGCTTGGTACAGGGGGCTGAAAAACTGTTTTTT. Translating it yields CASSLVQGAEKLFF.

V is TRBV6-5 and J is TRBJ2-7; tentatively, D is TRBD1 (5 bases). Trimming took off 5 bases at V and 5 bases at J, with 16 bases between the two ends. This CDR3 region has 14 residues. Germline CDR1 MNHEY, CDR2 SVGAGI. In DNA form, the CDR3 reads TGTGCCAGCAGTACCAGAGGTTGGGGCAACGAGCAGTACTTC. This encodes CASSTRGWGNEQYF.

This chain connects TRBV5-4 to TRBJ2-5, with 8 bases matching TRBD1. J gave up 4 bases and V 5 bases, and 4 bases lay outside the gene matches. The CDR3 length is 13 residues. The germline V gene has CDR1 SGHNT and CDR2 YYREEE (reference sequence). The CDR3: CASRGQASETQYF. CDR3 in DNA: TGTGCCAGCAGGGGACAGGCCTCAGAGACCCAGTACTTC.

The genes are TRBV11-2 and TRBJ2-1; weak D call: TRBD1 (5 bases). The V and J ends lost 5 bases and 2 bases respectively, with 10 bases between them. The length of the CDR3 is 14 residues. The V gene's germline CDR1 is SGHAT and CDR2 FQNNGV. CDR3 DNA: TGTGCCAGCAGCCCTCCGGACACCTACAATGAGCAGTTCTTC. This encodes CASSPPDTYNEQFF.

There are a few counts of this clone. The chain combines TRBV7-9 with TRBJ2-7; no clear D gene. The CDR3 has 11 residues. Trimming cost V 8 bases and J 3 bases, with 8 bases left between them. The V gene's germline CDR1 is SEHNR and CDR2 FQNEAQ (reference sequence). The CDR3 here is CASRVGYEQYF. The CDR3 region has the DNA TGTGCCAGCCGAGTCGGCTACGAGCAGTACTTC.

V is TRBV9 and J is TRBJ2-5, with 11 bases matching TRBD2. The V and J ends lost 0 bases and 0 bases, in that order; junction bases with no gene match: 4. This CDR3 region has 17 residues. Per the germline V gene, CDR1 is SGDLS and CDR2 is YYNGEE. The CDR3 DNA follows: TGTGCCAGCAGCGTAGGGGCTAGCGGGAGGTACCAAGAGACCCAGTACTTC. Amino acid sequence: CASSVGASGRYQETQYF.

The chain links TRBV9 to TRBJ2-5; the D gene is possibly TRBD1 (6 bases). The V and J ends lost 4 bases and 5 bases respectively, with 18 bases between them. Germline loops: CDR1 SGDLS, CDR2 YYNGEE. CDR3 length equals 15 residues. The CDR3 DNA reads TGTGCCAGCAGCCAAGGGGGTGGGGAGTGGGAGACCCAGTACTTC. It codes for CASSQGGGEWETQYF.

In this sample, this clone turned up a few times. This chain uses TRBV3-1 (or the pseudogene TRBV3-2) with TRBJ1-2; 8 bases align to TRBD1. Germline-derived CDR1 and CDR2 are LGHDT and YNNKEL (reference sequence). Trimming cost V 4 bases and J 2 bases; bases outside gene matches: 6. CDR3 length: 15 amino acids. The CDR3 region has the DNA TGTGCCAGCAGCCCCGGCAGGGGGCAAAACTATGGCTACACCTTC. It is translated as CASSPGRGQNYGYTF.

J is TRBJ2-1 and V is TRBV5-1; 10 bases agree with TRBD1. Germline loops: CDR1 SGHRS, CDR2 YFSETQ. The junction had 5 bases not matched to a gene; V was cut back by 4 bases and J by 7 bases. The CDR3 totals 14 residues. The CDR3 DNA is TGCGCCAGCAGCCGGGACAGGGGAGGGAATGAGCAGTTCTTC. Protein sequence: CASSRDRGGNEQFF.